The present entry profiles one T cell receptor beta chain with its context. As processed by the authors: By means of reference gene primer amplification, nucleated cell counts were estimated. Measured with immunoSEQ multiplex PCR; TCRdb has only the in-frame clones, and not every one. D and trimming come from the DNA, and the V and J calls and clone size come from that table. The sample yields just over 300,000 clones, 85% to 90% seen once. The V gene lost 6 bases and the J gene lost 11 bases, with 13 bases spanning the gap. From germline, CDR1 is DFQATT and CDR2 SNEGSKA (reference sequence). This CDR3 is 10 amino acids long. The source of the sample is a study of blood T cell repertoires in COVID-19. Turning to the study itself: T cells, B-cell-depleted T cells, or PBMCs provided the cDNA or gDNA that served as material.

The age range of participants was about 18 to 90 years, with residence in about two dozen US areas. The chain is built from TRBV20-1 and TRBJ1-2; D gene uncertain. Specimen: PBMCs or T cells enriched from blood (not recorded which). The sequence derives from a woman in her late teens or twenties with acute COVID-19. CDR3 sequence reads: CSARDLGYTF. CDR3 DNA sequence: TGCAGTGCGAGGGATTTGGGGTACACCTTC.